A single sample is the source of the 30 T cell receptor beta chains below, sequenced in a study of radiotherapy plus CTLA-4 blockade in lung cancer. Sequenced by immunoSEQ multiplex PCR; TCRdb stores in-frame clones only, minus some. The table shows 40,000 to 45,000 clones, with roughly 67% occurring only once. Source: peripheral blood, taken from a patient treated with radiotherapy plus ipilimumab. Source of these receptors: a human donor with non-small cell lung cancer who had a partial response to radiotherapy plus ipilimumab.

The V gene is TRBV4-1, the J gene TRBJ2-1, with 11 bases fitting TRBD1. After removal of 3 bases from V and 9 bases from J, the junction contained 7 bases not matched to a gene. CDR1 is MGHRA and CDR2 is YSYEKL in the germline V gene. The CDR3 length is 15 residues. Here the CDR3 reads CASSQRGQGAGEQFF. CDR3 bases: TGCGCCAGCAGCCAGCGCGGACAGGGGGCTGGTGAGCAGTTCTTC.

The J gene is TRBJ1-5, the V gene TRBV7-9; D unresolved. Germline V gene data show CDR1 as SEHNR and CDR2 as FQNEAQ (reference sequence). This CDR3 is 13 amino acids long. V gave up 3 bases and J gave up 3 bases, with 6 bases separating them. The CDR3 sequence: CASSFGYNQPQHF. CDR3 nucleotides: TGTGCCAGCAGCTTCGGGTACAATCAGCCCCAGCATTTT.

The CDR3, as DNA: TGCAGCGTTGAGAGAAGCACAGATACGCAGTATTTT. Encoded protein: CSVERSTDTQYF. This chain joins TRBV29-1 and TRBJ2-3; D uncertain. The germline V gene has CDR1 SQVTM and CDR2 ANQGSEA. The CDR3 has 12 residues. Trimming pared 3 bases from V and 0 bases from J, leaving 4 bases between.

The CDR3 coding sequence is TGTGCCAGCGGGGAGCGGGAGGTGGGATACGAGCAGTACTTC. Amino acids: CASGEREVGYEQYF. The rearrangement links TRBV6-5 to TRBJ2-7; TRBD2 aligns across 9 bases. The CDR3 is made up of 14 amino acids. CDR1 is MNHEY, CDR2 SVGAGI, per germline. Trimming took 8 bases from V and 4 from J; bases not matched to a gene: 9.

This clone was recorded only once. The J gene is TRBJ2-1, the V gene TRBV18; tentatively, D is TRBD2 (6 bases). CDR1 is KGHSH and CDR2 is LQKENI in the germline V gene. The ends were cut back, 3 bases at V and 5 bases at J, with 17 bases in the middle. CDR3 size: 16 residues. CDR3 nucleotides: TGTGCCAGCTCACCGTGGTCCGGGCGGGGAAACAATGAGCAGTTCTTC. This sequence encodes CASSPWSGRGNNEQFF.

The chain joins TRBV29-1 to TRBJ2-1; 9 nucleotides align to TRBD1. The CDR3 consists of 17 residues. The junction had 13 bases not matched to a gene; V was cut back by 0 bases and J by 7 bases. Germline V CDR1 and CDR2: SQVTM, ANQGSEA. CDR3 region: CSVEEPQIRQGENEQFF. In DNA form, the CDR3 reads TGCAGCGTTGAAGAACCTCAAATTAGACAGGGGGAGAATGAGCAGTTCTTC.

The chain links TRBV30 to TRBJ2-7; 10 positions match TRBD1. Trimming took 7 bases from V and 6 from J; bases not matched to a gene: 9. Germline values: CDR1 GTSNPN, CDR2 SVGIG (reference sequence). CDR3 length: 13 amino acids. CDR3 protein: CASNRDRGAEQYF. The CDR3 DNA is TGTGCCTCGAACCGGGACAGGGGTGCCGAGCAGTACTTC.

This clone was seen more than once but under ten times. This sequence joins TRBV4-1 and TRBJ2-5, with D possibly TRBD2 on 6 matching bases. Germline V CDR1 and CDR2: MGHRA, YSYEKL. V was shortened by 1 base and J by 7 bases, with 7 bases between the two germline ends. The CDR3 runs 12 residues. CDR3 bases: TGCGCCAGCAGCCAAGCCGGGGGGACCCAGTACTTC. Encoded protein: CASSQAGGTQYF.

V gene TRBV4-2 combines with J gene TRBJ1-1; 10 nucleotides align to TRBD1. CDR1 is LGHNA and CDR2 is YNFKEQ in the germline V gene. V was clipped by 3 bases and J by 0 bases; unmatched bases: 4. This CDR3 region has 16 residues. Written as DNA, the CDR3 is TGTGCCAGCAGCCAGTGGACAGGGGGAGTGAACACTGAAGCTTTCTTT. Its translation is CASSQWTGGVNTEAFF.

The rearrangement uses TRBV25-1 and TRBJ1-1; 10 bases fit TRBD1. Germline V CDR1 and CDR2: MGHDK, SYGVNS. V trimming: 1 base; J trimming: 7 bases; junction bases outside the gene matches: 6. This CDR3 comprises 15 residues. CDR3 protein: CASSEFLGDRGEAFF. The CDR3 DNA is TGTGCCAGCAGTGAATTTTTAGGGGACAGGGGTGAAGCTTTCTTT. The whole variable domain, filled in from reference TRBV25-1 and TRBJ1-1, reads EADIYQTPRYLVIGTGKKITLECSQTMGHDKMYWYQQDPGMELHLIHYSYGVNSTEKGDLSSESTVSRIRTEHFPLTLESARPSHTSQYLCASSEFLGDRGEAFFGQGTRLTVV.

The chain links TRBV29-1 to TRBJ1-1, with D maybe TRBD1 (6 bases). Germline CDR1 SQVTM, CDR2 ANQGSEA. The CDR3 has 15 residues. The ends were cut back, 8 bases at V and 0 bases at J, with 19 bases in the middle. This CDR3 is CSPANDRIMNTEAFF. In DNA, the CDR3 is TGCAGCCCTGCCAACGACAGGATCATGAACACTGAAGCTTTCTTT.

In its sample, this clone was seen a few times. CDR3 coding DNA: TGTGCCAGCAGCCGGGACAGATATAGCAATCAGCCCCAGCATTTT. Translation gives CASSRDRYSNQPQHF. The V and J genes are TRBV2 and TRBJ1-5; 7 positions agree with TRBD1. Germline V gene sequence: CDR1 SNHLY, CDR2 FYNNEI. V dropped 6 bases and J dropped 0; count of bases not matched to a gene: 5. The CDR3 extends over 15 amino acids.

The chain is built from TRBV29-1 and TRBJ2-1; 8 nucleotides agree with TRBD1. Trimming at V came to 4 bases and at J to 8 bases, leaving 4 bases not matched to a gene. The CDR3 is made up of 12 amino acids. The germline CDR1 and CDR2 sequences are SQVTM and ANQGSEA. The CDR3 reads CSVVSGGHEQFF. The DNA for the CDR3 is TGCAGCGTTGTTTCAGGGGGCCATGAGCAGTTCTTC.

The chain uses TRBV16 and TRBJ2-3, with 10 bases lining up with TRBD2. The germline gives CDR1 KGHSY, CDR2 FQNENV. Trimming took 4 bases from V and 1 from J; bases not matched to a gene: 5. The CDR3 runs to 16 residues. The CDR3 spells CASSPAGTSGTDTQYF. The CDR3 DNA reads TGTGCCAGCAGCCCAGCCGGGACTAGCGGCACAGATACGCAGTATTTT.

V gene TRBV2 combines with J gene TRBJ1-2; 9 bases fit TRBD1. J lost 4 bases, V lost 7 bases, and 10 bases had no gene match. Germline V lookup: CDR1 SNHLY, CDR2 FYNNEI. The CDR3 has 15 residues. The CDR3 DNA is TGTGCCAGCACCCAGACAGGGGGATTTGGCTATGGCTACACCTTC. Protein: CASTQTGGFGYGYTF.

This clone appeared a single time. The chain carries TRBV7-2 and TRBJ2-5; 9 bases line up with TRBD1. Trimming took 5 bases from V and 4 from J; bases not matched to a gene: 5. The length of the CDR3 is 14 residues. Looked up from germline, CDR1 is SGHTA and CDR2 is FQGNSA. The CDR3 sequence: CASSRGDRVETQYF. In DNA, the CDR3 is TGTGCCAGCAGCCGGGGGGACAGGGTAGAGACCCAGTACTTC.

CDR3 residues: CSVKTSGYNEQFF. DNA for the CDR3: TGCAGCGTTAAGACTTCGGGCTACAATGAGCAGTTCTTC. V gene TRBV29-1 combines with J gene TRBJ2-1; D call uncertain. V was clipped by 5 bases and J by 3 bases, with 11 bases between them. CDR1 and CDR2 from the germline V gene are SQVTM and ANQGSEA. The CDR3 spans 13 residues.

The rearrangement joins TRBV27 to TRBJ1-5; D is perhaps TRBD1 (6 bases). The V gene's germline CDR1 is MNHEY and CDR2 SMNVEV (reference sequence). V was pared by 2 bases and J by 5 bases, with 16 bases between. This CDR3 has 16 residues. The CDR3 loop is CASSLRPTGLDQPQHF. The CDR3 nucleotides read TGTGCCAGCAGTTTACGTCCGACAGGTTTGGATCAGCCCCAGCATTTT.

This clone occurred once. The V and J genes are TRBV5-1 and TRBJ2-5; D possibly corresponds to TRBD1 (6 bases). The CDR3 consists of 16 residues. Germline CDR1 is SGHRS and CDR2 is YFSETQ. The germline V and J ends were trimmed by 1 base and 1 base, with 14 bases remaining between them. Here the CDR3 DNA reads TGCGCCAGCAGCTTGAAGAATACAGGGACCCAAGAGACCCAGTACTTC. Amino acids: CASSLKNTGTQETQYF.

About this clone: The germline gene is not matched at one end of the junction; a read error may be the cause. This chain joins TRBV13 and TRBJ1-2, with 7 nucleotides matching TRBD1. This CDR3 is built from 11 residues. The V gene's germline CDR1 is PRHDT and CDR2 FYEKMQ (reference sequence). The DNA for the CDR3 is TGTGCCAGCAGCCTAACCGGGACAGTTCTTTTC. This encodes CASSLTGTVLF.

The chain employs TRBV7-8 and TRBJ1-5, with 8 bases identical to TRBD1. CDR3 size: 15 residues. The V segment lost 5 bases and the J segment 1 base; nucleotides outside the gene matches: 4. The V gene's germline CDR1 is SGHVS and CDR2 FQNEAQ. In DNA form, the CDR3 reads TGTGCCAGCAGCAGGACAGGGTCAAGCAATCAGCCCCAGCATTTT. It translates to CASSRTGSSNQPQHF. The whole variable domain, remainder taken from reference TRBV7-8 and TRBJ1-5, is GAGVSQSPRYKVAKRGQDVALRCDPISGHVSLFWYQQALGQGPEFLTYFQNEAQLDKSGLPSDRFFAERPEGSVSTLKIQRTQQEDSAVYLCASSRTGSSNQPQHFGDGTRLSIL.

The genes are TRBV9 and TRBJ2-3; D not resolved. CDR1 is SGDLS and CDR2 is YYNGEE in the germline V gene. The V gene lost 3 bases and the J gene lost 2 bases, with 13 bases spanning the gap. There are 15 residues in the CDR3. The CDR3, as DNA: TGTGCCAGCAGCGCCTCCGGCACTAACACAGATACGCAGTATTTT. Residues: CASSASGTNTDTQYF.

The genes are TRBV6-5 and TRBJ2-3, with 8 bases matching TRBD1. CDR1 and CDR2 (germline): MNHEY, SVGAGI. Trimming took 5 bases from V and 5 from J; bases not matched to a gene: 3. The CDR3 totals 13 residues. The CDR3, as DNA: TGTGCCAGCAGTACAGGGGGGTTAGATACGCAGTATTTT. It translates to CASSTGGLDTQYF.

This clone was picked up a small number of times. The V and J genes are TRBV7-9 and TRBJ1-4; 9 nucleotides align to TRBD1. The junction had 8 bases not matched to a gene; V was cut back by 4 bases and J by 5 bases. The CDR3 loop spans 16 amino acids. Per germline, CDR1 SEHNR and CDR2 FQNEAQ (reference sequence). CDR3 DNA: TGTGCCAGCAGCTGGGACGGGACAGGGACCAATGAAAAACTGTTTTTT. It yields the protein CASSWDGTGTNEKLFF. The variable domain in full, with the rest retrieved from reference TRBV7-9 and TRBJ1-4, is DTGVSQNPRHKITKRGQNVTFRCDPISEHNRLYWYRQTLGQGPEFLTYFQNEAQLEKSRLLSDRFSAERPKGSFSTLEIQRTEQGDSAMYLCASSWDGTGTNEKLFFGSGTQLSVL.

J is TRBJ2-7 and V is TRBV6-5; D is unresolved. CDR3 length equals 14 residues. Germline V gene sequence: CDR1 MNHEY, CDR2 SVGAGI. Deletions cut 6 bases from V and 3 bases from J, with 15 bases between. CDR3: CASRSPLSSYEQYF. The DNA for the CDR3 is TGTGCCAGCAGAAGTCCTCTATCTAGCTACGAGCAGTACTTC.

This chain uses TRBV2 with TRBJ2-2; 7 bases fit TRBD2. The junction had 3 bases not matched to a gene; V was cut back by 8 bases and J by 3 bases. The CDR3 contains 13 residues. Germline CDR1 and CDR2: SNHLY and FYNNEI. The CDR3 bases are TGTGCCAGCCTGGGGGGGTACACCGGGGAGCTGTTTTTT. This sequence encodes CASLGGYTGELFF.

The V and J genes are TRBV27 and TRBJ1-1; 7 bases agree with TRBD1. CDR1 is MNHEY, CDR2 SMNVEV, per germline (reference sequence). CDR3 size: 14 residues. The junction had 9 bases not matched to a gene; V was cut back by 6 bases and J by 5 bases. CDR3 DNA sequence: TGTGCCAGCAGCCACCACAGGGGAGCGACTGAAGCTTTCTTT. Translation: CASSHHRGATEAFF.

This rearrangement joins TRBV5-4 to TRBJ2-2, with D perhaps matching TRBD2 (5 bases). The CDR3 sequence is 12 residues long. V lost 10 bases and J lost 4, with 11 bases in between. Per germline, CDR1 SGHNT and CDR2 YYREEE (reference sequence). The CDR3 reads CAAGRSTGELFF. The CDR3 bases are TGTGCCGCGGGCCGGAGCACCGGGGAGCTGTTTTTT.

This clone was found a few times. This chain connects TRBV5-6 to TRBJ2-2; D gene ambiguous. CDR1 is SGHDT and CDR2 is YYEEEE in the germline V gene. This CDR3 comprises 16 residues. V lost 4 bases, J lost 4 bases, and 17 bases lay in between. CDR3 residues: CASSRLATTSTGELFF. The DNA of the CDR3 is TGTGCCAGCAGCCGTTTGGCAACCACCAGCACCGGGGAGCTGTTTTTT.

The table lists this clone with a few counts. This rearrangement joins TRBV19 to TRBJ2-1, with 9 bases lining up with TRBD2. V lost 6 bases to trimming and J lost 7 bases; unmatched junction nucleotides: 16. Germline V gene data show CDR1 as LNHDA and CDR2 as SQIVND (reference sequence). The CDR3 totals 17 residues. The CDR3 coding sequence is TGTGCCAGTAGGCAACTTAGGGCTAGCGGGACGACGAATGAGCAGTTCTTC. Protein: CASRQLRASGTTNEQFF.